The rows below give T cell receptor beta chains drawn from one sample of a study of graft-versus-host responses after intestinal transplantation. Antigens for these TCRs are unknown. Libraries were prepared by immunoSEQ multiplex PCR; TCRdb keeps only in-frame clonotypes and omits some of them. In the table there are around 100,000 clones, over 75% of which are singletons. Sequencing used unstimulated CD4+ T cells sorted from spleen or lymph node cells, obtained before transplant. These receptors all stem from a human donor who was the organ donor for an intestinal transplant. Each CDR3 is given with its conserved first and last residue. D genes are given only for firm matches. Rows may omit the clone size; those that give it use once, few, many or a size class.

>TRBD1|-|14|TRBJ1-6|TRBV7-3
TGTGCCAGCAGCGACGGGACAGATAGTTCACCCCTCCACTTT
CASSDGTDSSPLHF
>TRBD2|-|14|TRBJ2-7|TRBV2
TGTGCCAGCAGAGGGACTAGCGGGGTCAACGAGCAGTACTTC
CASRGTSGVNEQYF
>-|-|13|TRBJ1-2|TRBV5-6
TGTGCCAGCAGCTTGGGTACTAACTATGGCTACACCTTC
CASSLGTNYGYTF
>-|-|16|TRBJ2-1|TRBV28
TGTGCCAGCAGTTTCGCGGGACACTTCTCCTACAATGAGCAGTTCTTC
CASSFAGHFSYNEQFF
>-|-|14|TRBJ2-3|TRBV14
TGTGCCAGCAGCCAATTGCTAGTTTCAGATACGCAGTATTTT
CASSQLLVSDTQYF
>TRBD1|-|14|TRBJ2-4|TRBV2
TGTGCCAGCAGCCTAGAAACAGCCGGGACAGGGAAGTACTTC
CASSLETAGTGKYF
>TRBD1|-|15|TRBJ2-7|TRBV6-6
TGTGCCAGCAGACGAGGACAGGGGGTCTCCTACGAGCAGTACTTC
CASRRGQGVSYEQYF
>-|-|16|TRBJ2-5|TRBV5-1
TGCGCCAGCAGCTCAGGGACTGCTGAAATTCCGGCGACCCAGTACTTC
CASSSGTAEIPATQYF
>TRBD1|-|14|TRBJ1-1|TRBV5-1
TGCGCCAGCAGCATACGACAGGGCTACACTGAAGCTTTCTTT
CASSIRQGYTEAFF
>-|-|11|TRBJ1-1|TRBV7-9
TGTGCCAGCAGCTTGGGGGGGAACGCTTTCTTT
CASSLGGNAFF
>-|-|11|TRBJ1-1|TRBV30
TGTGCCGGCAATAAGAACACTGAAGCTTTCTTT
CAGNKNTEAFF
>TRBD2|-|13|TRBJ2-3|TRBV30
TGTGCCTGCGAGCGGGGGCCGAGGGATACGCAGTATTTT
CACERGPRDTQYF
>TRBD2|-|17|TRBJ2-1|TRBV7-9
TGTGCCAGCAGCGATACTAGCGGGGGCTCCAGATGGAGTGAGCAGTTCTTC
CASSDTSGGSRWSEQFF
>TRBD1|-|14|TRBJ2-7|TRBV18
TGTGCCAGCTCCACCACACAGGGGGTCTACGAGCAGTACTTC
CASSTTQGVYEQYF
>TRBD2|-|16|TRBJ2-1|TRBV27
TGTGCCAGCAGTTCCCGGACTAGCGGGGGGGGGAATGAGCAGTTCTTC
CASSSRTSGGGNEQFF
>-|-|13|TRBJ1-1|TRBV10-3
TGTGCCATCAGTGATTTCAGGAACACTGAAGCTTTCTTT
CAISDFRNTEAFF
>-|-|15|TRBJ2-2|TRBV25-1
TGTGCCAGCAGTGAATTTACTAGCTACGCCGGGGAGCTGTTTTTT
CASSEFTSYAGELFF
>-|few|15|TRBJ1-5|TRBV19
TGTGCCAGTAGCCCCGAGGTTGGGGGAGCTCGGGCCCAGCATTTT
CASSPEVGGARAQHF
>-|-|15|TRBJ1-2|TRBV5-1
TGCGCCAGCAGCTTGGCCCCTACGTTTAACTATGGCTACACCTTC
CASSLAPTFNYGYTF
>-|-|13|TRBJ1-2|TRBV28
TGTGCCAGCAGGTTCCCAGGGAACTATGGCTACACCTTC
CASRFPGNYGYTF
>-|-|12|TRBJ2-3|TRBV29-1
TGCAGCGTTTTCAGGGGTACAGATACGCAGTATTTT
CSVFRGTDTQYF
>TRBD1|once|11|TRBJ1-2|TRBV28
TGTGCCACGGAACAGGGGATGCGCTACACCTTC
CATEQGMRYTF
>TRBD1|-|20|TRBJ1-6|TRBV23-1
TGCGCCAGCAGTCGGACAGGGCCTCGATTGTCCAGGAGAAATAATTCACCCCTCCACTTT
CASSRTGPRLSRRNNSPLHF
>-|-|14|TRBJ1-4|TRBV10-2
TGCGCCAGCAGGCGACGGGACCGGAATGAAAAACTGTTTTTT
CASRRRDRNEKLFF
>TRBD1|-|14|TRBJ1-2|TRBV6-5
TGTGCCAGCTGTGGGACAGGGGGTTACTATGGCTACACCTTC
CASCGTGGYYGYTF
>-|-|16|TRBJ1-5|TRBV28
TGTGCCAGCAGTTTTAGACAGCTAAAGTTTTATCAGCCCCAGCATTTT
CASSFRQLKFYQPQHF
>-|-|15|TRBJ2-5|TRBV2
TGTGCCAGCAGCGCCGACGCCTCGAGGGGAGAGACCCAGTACTTC
CASSADASRGETQYF
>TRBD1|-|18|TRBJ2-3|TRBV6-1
TGTGCCAGCAGTGAATATTATAGGGACAGGGGGTTTCCAGATACGCAGTATTTT
CASSEYYRDRGFPDTQYF
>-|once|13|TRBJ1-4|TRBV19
TGTGCCAGTAGTGCCCAGGGACGAGAAAAACTGTTTTTT
CASSAQGREKLFF
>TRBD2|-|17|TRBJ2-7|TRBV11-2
TGTGCCAGCAGCTTAGATTGGGGGACTAGCGGCTCCTACGAGCAGTACTTC
CASSLDWGTSGSYEQYF
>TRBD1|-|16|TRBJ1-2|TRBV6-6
TGTGCCAGCAGTTCCTATCAGGGGGGTACTAACTATGGCTACACCTTC
CASSSYQGGTNYGYTF
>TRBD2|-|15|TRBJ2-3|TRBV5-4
TGTGCCAGCAGCTTGCGTACTAGCGGGATGGATACGCAGTATTTT
CASSLRTSGMDTQYF
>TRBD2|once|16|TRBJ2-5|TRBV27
TGTGCCAGCAGTTCCCCACGAGTAGCGGGGCAAGAGACCCAGTACTTC
CASSSPRVAGQETQYF
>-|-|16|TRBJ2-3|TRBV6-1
TGTGCCAGCAGTGAAGAGGGCTGGGGGGGCTCGGATACGCAGTATTTT
CASSEEGWGGSDTQYF
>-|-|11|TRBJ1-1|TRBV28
TGTGCCAGCGCCGGGACCTTTGGTGCTTTCTTT
CASAGTFGAFF
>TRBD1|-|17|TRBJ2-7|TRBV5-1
TGCGCCAGCAGCACGGGACAGGGGGCGATTTTTTCCTACGAGCAGTACTTC
CASSTGQGAIFSYEQYF
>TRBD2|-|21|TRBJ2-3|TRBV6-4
TGTGCCAGCAGTGACCCGGGGGGGACTAGCGGGGAACAAACCTCCACAGATACGCAGTATTTT
CASSDPGGTSGEQTSTDTQYF
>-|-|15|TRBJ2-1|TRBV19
TGTGCCAGTAGCATGGGACTTGCCCATTACAATGAGCAGTTCTTC
CASSMGLAHYNEQFF
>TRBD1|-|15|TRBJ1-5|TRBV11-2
TGTGCCAGCAGCTCGGACAGGGCTAGCAATCAGCCCCAGCATTTT
CASSSDRASNQPQHF
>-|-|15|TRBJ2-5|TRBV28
TGTGCCAGCAGTGCCTCGGGCTTGGTCAAAGAGACCCAGTACTTC
CASSASGLVKETQYF
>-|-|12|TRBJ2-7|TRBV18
TGTGCCAGCTCACCGAGCTCCTACGAGCAGTACTTC
CASSPSSYEQYF
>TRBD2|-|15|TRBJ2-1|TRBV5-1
TGCGCCAGCAGCTTGGCACTAGCGGCCTACAATGAGCAGTTCTTC
CASSLALAAYNEQFF
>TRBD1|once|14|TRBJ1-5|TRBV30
TGTGCCTGGAGTGAGTGGACAGGGAGTAAGGCCCAGCATTTT
CAWSEWTGSKAQHF
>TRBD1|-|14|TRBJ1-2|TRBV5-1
TGCGCCAGCAGCTTGGATACAGGGGTAGATGGCTACACCTTC
CASSLDTGVDGYTF
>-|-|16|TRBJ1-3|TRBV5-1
TGCGCCAGCAGCTTGGCGTGGGGGGCGTCTGGAAACACCATATATTTT
CASSLAWGASGNTIYF
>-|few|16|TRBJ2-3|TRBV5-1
TGCGCCAGCAGCTTGGTTGGGTTCGGAGCGGCAGATACGCAGTATTTT
CASSLVGFGAADTQYF